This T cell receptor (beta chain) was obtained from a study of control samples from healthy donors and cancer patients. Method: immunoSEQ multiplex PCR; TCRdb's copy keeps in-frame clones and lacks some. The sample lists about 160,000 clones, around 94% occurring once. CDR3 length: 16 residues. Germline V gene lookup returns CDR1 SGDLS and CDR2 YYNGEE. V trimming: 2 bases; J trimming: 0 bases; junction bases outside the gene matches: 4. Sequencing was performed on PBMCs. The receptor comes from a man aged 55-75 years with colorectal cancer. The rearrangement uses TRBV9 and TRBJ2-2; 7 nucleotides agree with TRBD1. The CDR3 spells CASSVSGQPNTGELFF. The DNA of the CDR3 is TGTGCCAGCAGCGTTTCGGGACAGCCGAACACCGGGGAGCTGTTTTTT.